This TCR beta chain was recorded in a study of CXCR3-negative and CXCR3-positive naive CD8 T cells. The study, taken as a whole, reports: Diversity ran similarly high across both naive subsets but far lower in memory CD8+ cells.

UMI-tagged TRB cDNA libraries were built via 5' RACE. Following a re-call of the 5' RACE reads, TCRdb has one entry per CDR3 protein and lacks DNA. Here the sample table reports 6,500 to 9,500 distinct CDR3 sequences. Comment on this clonotype: What it recognizes is unknown.

The CDR3 has 14 residues. Germline V gives CDR1 SNHLY, CDR2 FYNNEI. Sequenced sample: naive CXCR3- CD8+ T cells from blood. Subset given: CD45RO-CCR7+CD27+CD95- naive CD8+ T cells lacking CXCR3 (TNR3-). The V call is TRBV2, the J call TRBJ2-7; checking the TCRdb D call of TRBD1 is not possible without DNA. The source of this sequence is a human donor in good health. Some clones in this sample may be carry-over from other donors' samples. The CDR3: CASSEFPGSYEQYF.